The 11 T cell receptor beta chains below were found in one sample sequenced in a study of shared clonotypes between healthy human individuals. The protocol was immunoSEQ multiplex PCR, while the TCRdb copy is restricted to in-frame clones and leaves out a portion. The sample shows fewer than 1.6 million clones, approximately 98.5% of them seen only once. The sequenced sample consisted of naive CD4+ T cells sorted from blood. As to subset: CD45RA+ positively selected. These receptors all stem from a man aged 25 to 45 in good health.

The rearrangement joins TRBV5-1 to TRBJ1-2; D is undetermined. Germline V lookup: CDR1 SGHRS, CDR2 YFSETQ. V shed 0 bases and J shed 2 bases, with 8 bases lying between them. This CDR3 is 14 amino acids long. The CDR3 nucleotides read TGCGCCAGCAGCTTGGACAGCTCAAACTATGGCTACACCTTC. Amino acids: CASSLDSSNYGYTF.

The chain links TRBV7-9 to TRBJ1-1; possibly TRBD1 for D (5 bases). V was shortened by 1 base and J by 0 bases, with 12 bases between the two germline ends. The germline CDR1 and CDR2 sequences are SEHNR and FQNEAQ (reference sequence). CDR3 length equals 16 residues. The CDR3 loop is CASSLGAPGLNTEAFF. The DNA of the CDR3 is TGTGCCAGCAGCTTAGGGGCCCCAGGGTTGAACACTGAAGCTTTCTTT.

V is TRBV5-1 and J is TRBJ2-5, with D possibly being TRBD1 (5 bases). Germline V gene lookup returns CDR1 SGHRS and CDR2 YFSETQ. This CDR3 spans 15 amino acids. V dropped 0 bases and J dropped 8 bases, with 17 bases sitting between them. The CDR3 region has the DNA TGCGCCAGCAGCTTGGCCGACAGCTATTTCAACACCCAGTACTTC. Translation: CASSLADSYFNTQYF. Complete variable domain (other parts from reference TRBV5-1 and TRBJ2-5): KAGVTQTPRYLIKTRGQQVTLSCSPISGHRSVSWYQQTPGQGLQFLFEYFSETQRNKGNFPGRFSGRQFSNSRSEMNVSTLELGDSALYLCASSLADSYFNTQYFGPGTRLLVL.

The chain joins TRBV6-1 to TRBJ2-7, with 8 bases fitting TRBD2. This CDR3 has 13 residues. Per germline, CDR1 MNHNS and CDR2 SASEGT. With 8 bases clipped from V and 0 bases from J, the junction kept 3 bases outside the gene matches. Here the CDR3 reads CASDGTSSYEQYF. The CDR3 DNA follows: TGTGCCAGCGATGGGACTAGCTCCTACGAGCAGTACTTC.

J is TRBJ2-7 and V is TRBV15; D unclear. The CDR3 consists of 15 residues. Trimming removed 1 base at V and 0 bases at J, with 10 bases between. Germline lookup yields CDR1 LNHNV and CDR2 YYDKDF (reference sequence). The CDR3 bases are TGTGCCACCAGCAGAGCCACGGACCCCTCCTACGAGCAGTACTTC. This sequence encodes CATSRATDPSYEQYF.

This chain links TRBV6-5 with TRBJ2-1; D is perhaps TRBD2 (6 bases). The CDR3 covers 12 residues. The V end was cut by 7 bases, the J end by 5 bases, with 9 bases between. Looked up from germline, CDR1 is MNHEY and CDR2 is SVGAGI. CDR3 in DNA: TGTGCCAGCACGGGAGCTAACAATGAGCAGTTCTTC. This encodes CASTGANNEQFF.

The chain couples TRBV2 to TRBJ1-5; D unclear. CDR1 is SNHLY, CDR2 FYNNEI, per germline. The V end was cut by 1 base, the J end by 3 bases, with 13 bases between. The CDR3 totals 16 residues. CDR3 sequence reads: CASSEGGRRLNQPQHF. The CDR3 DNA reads TGTGCCAGCAGTGAAGGTGGGCGGAGACTCAATCAGCCCCAGCATTTT.

The CDR3 DNA is TGTGCCAGCAGTCCACAAACTAGCGGGAACGCAGATACGCAGTATTTT. Amino acids: CASSPQTSGNADTQYF. This chain links TRBV28 with TRBJ2-3; TRBD2 matches at 10 bases. Per germline, CDR1 MDHEN and CDR2 SYDVKM. This CDR3 has 16 amino acids. V lost 5 bases, J lost 4 bases, and 9 bases stayed unmatched. Full variable domain (missing parts from reference TRBV28 and TRBJ2-3): DVKVTQSSRYLVKRTGEKVFLECVQDMDHENMFWYRQDPGLGLRLIYFSYDVKMKEKGDIPEGYSVSREKKERFSLILESASTNQTSMYLCASSPQTSGNADTQYFGPGTRLTVL.

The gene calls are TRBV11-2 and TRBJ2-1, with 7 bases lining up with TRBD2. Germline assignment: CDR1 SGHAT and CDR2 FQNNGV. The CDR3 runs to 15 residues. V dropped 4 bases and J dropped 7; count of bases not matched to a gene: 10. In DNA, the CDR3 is TGTGCCAGCAGCTCGGGACTACTAGAGGGGAATGAGCAGTTCTTC. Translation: CASSSGLLEGNEQFF.

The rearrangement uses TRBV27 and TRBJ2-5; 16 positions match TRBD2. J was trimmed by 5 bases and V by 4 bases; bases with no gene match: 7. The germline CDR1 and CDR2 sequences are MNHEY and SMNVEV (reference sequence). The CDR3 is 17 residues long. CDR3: CASSSPGLAGGLETQYF. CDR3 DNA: TGTGCCAGCAGTTCACCGGGACTAGCGGGAGGGTTGGAGACCCAGTACTTC.

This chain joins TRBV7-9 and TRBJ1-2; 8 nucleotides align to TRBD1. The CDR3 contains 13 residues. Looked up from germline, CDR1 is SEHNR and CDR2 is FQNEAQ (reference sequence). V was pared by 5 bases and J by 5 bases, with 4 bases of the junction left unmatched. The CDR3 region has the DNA TGTGCCAGCAGCCCGGACAGGGAATATGGCTACACCTTC. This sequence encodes CASSPDREYGYTF.